This T cell receptor (beta chain) comes out of a study of T cell changes during pregnancy in multiple sclerosis. Data came from immunoSEQ multiplex PCR; TCRdb stores just in-frame clones and leaves some out. The sample holds roughly 110,000 clones, 92% seen once. The V and J ends lost 0 bases and 2 bases respectively, with 10 bases between them. Germline CDR1 WNHNN, CDR2 SYGVQD (reference sequence). This CDR3 has 15 amino acids. Sample: peripheral blood, taken in the third trimester of pregnancy. This sequence originates from a female donor with multiple sclerosis, enrolled in a pregnancy study. The chain links TRBV10-1 to TRBJ2-5; D is ambiguous. The CDR3 bases are TGCGCCAGCAGTGAGTCGAAGTCCAGACAAGAGACCCAGTACTTC. It is translated as CASSESKSRQETQYF.